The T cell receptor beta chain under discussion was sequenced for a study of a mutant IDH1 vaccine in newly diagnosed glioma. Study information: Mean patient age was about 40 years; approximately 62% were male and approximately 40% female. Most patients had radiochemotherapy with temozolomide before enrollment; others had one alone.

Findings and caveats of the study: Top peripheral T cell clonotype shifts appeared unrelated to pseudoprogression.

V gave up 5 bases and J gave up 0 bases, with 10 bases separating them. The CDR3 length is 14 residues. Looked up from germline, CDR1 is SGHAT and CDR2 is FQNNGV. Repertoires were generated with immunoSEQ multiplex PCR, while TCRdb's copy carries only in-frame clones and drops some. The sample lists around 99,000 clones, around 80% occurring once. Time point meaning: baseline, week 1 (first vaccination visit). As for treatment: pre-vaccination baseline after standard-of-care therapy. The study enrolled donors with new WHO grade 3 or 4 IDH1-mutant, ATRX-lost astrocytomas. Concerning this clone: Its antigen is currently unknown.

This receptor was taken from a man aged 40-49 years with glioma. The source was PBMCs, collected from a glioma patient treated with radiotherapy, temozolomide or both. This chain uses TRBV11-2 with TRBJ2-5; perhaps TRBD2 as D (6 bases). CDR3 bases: TGTGCCAGCAGCCAAGGGACTTACCAAGAGACCCAGTACTTC. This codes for CASSQGTYQETQYF.